Listed here is a single TCR beta chain. The data were taken from a study of blood T cell repertoires in COVID-19. In the study overall: The analysed material was cDNA or gDNA that came from T cells, B-cell-depleted T cells, or PBMCs.

The protocol was immunoSEQ multiplex PCR, while the TCRdb copy is restricted to in-frame clones and leaves out a portion. The sample yields about 100,000 clones, around four fifths seen once. This sequence originates from a man aged 50-60 years with active or convalescent COVID-19. The specimen sequenced was peripheral blood.

The CDR3 nucleotides are TGCAGCTGCGGGACTTCTTCCTCTAACTATGGCTACACCTTC. Translation: CSCGTSSSNYGYTF. The chain has TRBV29-1 and TRBJ1-2, with D possibly TRBD1 on 5 matching bases. Between the trimmed V and J ends, which lost 8 bases and 0 bases, there was a span of 16 bases. Per the germline V gene, CDR1 is SQVTM and CDR2 is ANQGSEA. The CDR3 has 14 amino acids.